The 7 T cell receptor beta chains below were found in one sample sequenced in a study of PD-1 blockade in classical Hodgkin lymphoma. Time point defined: cycle 4 day 1 (C4D1), after 6 weeks of nivolumab. Every patient relapsed after autologous stem cell transplantation, and brentuximab vedotin exposure varied. Assay used: immunoSEQ multiplex PCR; TCRdb lists only in-frame clones, some missing. The repertoire includes more than 95,000 clones, roughly 87% of them detected once, and roughly 20% sits in the top ten. This specimen was peripheral blood mononuclear cells (PBMCs), taken before the fourth cycle of nivolumab. These receptors all stem from a human donor with classical Hodgkin lymphoma.

CDR3 protein: CASSPRTDFYGYTF. The CDR3 nucleotides read TGTGCCAGCAGCCCTAGGACGGACTTCTATGGCTACACCTTC. J is TRBJ1-2 and V is TRBV6-5; D not certain. CDR1 MNHEY and CDR2 SVGAGI come from the germline V gene. The CDR3 covers 14 residues. V gave up 6 bases and J gave up 4 bases, with 15 bases separating them.

This clone was detected once. The V gene is TRBV5-6, the J gene TRBJ1-4; D ambiguous. CDR1 and CDR2 (germline): SGHDT, YYEEEE. The CDR3 consists of 15 residues. Trimming removed 1 base at V and 3 bases at J, with 10 bases between. CDR3 in amino acids: CASSLLWQSNEKLFF. CDR3 nucleotides: TGTGCCAGCAGCTTGTTGTGGCAGTCTAATGAAAAACTGTTTTTT.

This chain connects TRBV9 to TRBJ1-2; D is uncertain. Germline values: CDR1 SGDLS, CDR2 YYNGEE. Trimming took 6 bases from V and 2 from J, leaving 11 bases between them. CDR3 length equals 13 residues. The CDR3 protein is CASNQVSNYGYTF. CDR3 sequence (DNA): TGTGCCAGCAATCAGGTGTCCAACTATGGCTACACCTTC. Variable domain in full (rest from reference TRBV9 and TRBJ1-2): DSGVTQTPKHLITATGQRVTLRCSPRSGDLSVYWYQQSLDQGLQFLIQYYNGEERAKGNILERFSAQQFPDLHSELNLSSLELGDSALYFCASNQVSNYGYTFGSGTRLTVV.

This clone was detected a few times. The rearrangement joins TRBV11-2 to TRBJ2-5, with 7 bases fitting TRBD1. The trim removed 3 bases at V and 1 base at J, leaving 8 bases unmatched. The CDR3 runs 16 residues. Germline lookup yields CDR1 SGHAT and CDR2 FQNNGV. Here the CDR3 DNA reads TGTGCCAGCAGCTTCACCGGGACAGATTTCCAAGAGACCCAGTACTTC. It is translated as CASSFTGTDFQETQYF.

The rearrangement joins TRBV30 to TRBJ2-2, with D perhaps given as TRBD1 or TRBD2 (5 bases each). Germline V lookup: CDR1 GTSNPN, CDR2 SVGIG (reference sequence). This CDR3 contains 17 residues. Deletions cut 0 bases from V and 0 bases from J, with 14 bases between. CDR3 in DNA: TGTGCCTGGAGTGTGGGGGAGATTTACGCGAACACCGGGGAGCTGTTTTTT. It translates to CAWSVGEIYANTGELFF.

This chain joins TRBV18 and TRBJ2-7, with 8 bases matching TRBD2. The V segment lost 2 bases and the J segment 6 bases; nucleotides outside the gene matches: 6. The CDR3 is 14 amino acids. Germline values: CDR1 KGHSH, CDR2 LQKENI. The CDR3 spells CASSPWREAAEQYF. The CDR3 bases are TGTGCCAGCTCACCATGGCGGGAGGCCGCCGAGCAGTACTTC.

This chain connects TRBV7-9 to TRBJ1-1, with D hard to call. Germline lookup yields CDR1 SEHNR and CDR2 FQNEAQ (reference sequence). The CDR3 is 10 residues long. The V gene lost 5 bases and the J gene lost 5 bases, with 3 bases spanning the gap. In DNA, the CDR3 is TGTGCCAGCAGCCCGACTGAAGCTTTCTTT. The encoded protein is CASSPTEAFF.